This TCR beta chain was identified in a study of response to subunit inactivated influenza vaccine. Study results and limitations: Authors suggested that a seasonal influenza vaccination recruits few new T cells each time.

Concerning this clonotype itself: Its cognate antigen is unknown.

TCRdb used MiXCR to reprocess the RT-PCR reads, holding one entry per CDR3 protein. Of 700,000 to 900,000 distinct CDR3 sequences in the sample, over 20% were seen once. Trimming left V 4 bases short and J 0 bases short, with 12 bases between. From germline, CDR1 is SGDLS and CDR2 YYNGEE. CDR3 size: 15 residues. The V and J genes are TRBV9 and TRBJ2-3, with a tentative D call TRBD1 (6 bases). This clonotype was sampled from a man aged 45 to 65 who received an inactivated influenza vaccine. Sample: PBMCs from blood, taken 4 to 6 days after vaccination. The CDR3 DNA is TGTGCCAGCAGCTGGACAGACTCTAGCACAGATACGCAGTATTTT. Encoded protein: CASSWTDSSTDTQYF.